This T cell receptor beta chain was obtained from a study of shared clonotypes between healthy human individuals. This clone was seen a handful of times. This table comes from immunoSEQ multiplex PCR, and its TCRdb copy is limited to in-frame clones, with some not included. Altogether 850,000 to 1,200,000 clones are present, more than 60% being singletons, with the ten largest covering about 1.5%. V lost 10 bases and J 11 bases, leaving 15 bases between the germline ends. This CDR3 region has 11 residues. Germline values: CDR1 SNHLY, CDR2 FYNNEI. The sequenced material came from memory CD4+ T cells sorted from blood. As to subset: CD45RA-negative fraction. The receptor comes from a man aged 18 to 30 in good health. The chain carries TRBV2 and TRBJ2-4; a weak D match, TRBD2 (5 bases). In DNA form, the CDR3 reads TGTGCCAACGAAGTGGGAGAGGTTCAGTACTTC. Its protein product is CANEVGEVQYF.